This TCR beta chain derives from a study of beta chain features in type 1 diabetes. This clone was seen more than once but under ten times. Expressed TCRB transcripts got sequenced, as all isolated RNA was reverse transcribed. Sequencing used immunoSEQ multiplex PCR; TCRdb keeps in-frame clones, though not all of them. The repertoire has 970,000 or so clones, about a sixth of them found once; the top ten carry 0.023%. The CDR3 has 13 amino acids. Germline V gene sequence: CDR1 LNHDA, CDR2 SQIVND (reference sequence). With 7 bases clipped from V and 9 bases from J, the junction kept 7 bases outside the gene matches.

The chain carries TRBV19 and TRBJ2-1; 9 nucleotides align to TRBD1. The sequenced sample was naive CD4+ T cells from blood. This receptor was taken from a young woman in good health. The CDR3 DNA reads TGTGCCAGTACCGGACAGGGGACCATTGAGCAGTTCTTC. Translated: CASTGQGTIEQFF.